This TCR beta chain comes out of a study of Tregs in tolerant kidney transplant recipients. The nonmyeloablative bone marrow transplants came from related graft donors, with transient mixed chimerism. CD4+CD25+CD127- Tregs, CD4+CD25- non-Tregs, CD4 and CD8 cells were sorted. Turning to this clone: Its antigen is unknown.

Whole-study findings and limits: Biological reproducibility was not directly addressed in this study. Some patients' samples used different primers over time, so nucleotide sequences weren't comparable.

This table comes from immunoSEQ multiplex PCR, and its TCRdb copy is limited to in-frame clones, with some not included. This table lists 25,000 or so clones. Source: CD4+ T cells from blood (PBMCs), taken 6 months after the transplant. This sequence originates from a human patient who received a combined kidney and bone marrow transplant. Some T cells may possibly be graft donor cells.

This chain's CDR3 is CSARSGLAYEQYF. CDR3 DNA, as far as it was read: TGCAGTGCTAGATCGGGACTAGCCTACGAG. The chain employs TRBV20-1 and TRBJ2-7; 8 bases are a match to TRBD2. The read ends 3 residues shy of where the CDR3 ends; the end is completed using the germline J gene. With 2 bases clipped from V and 2 bases from J, the junction kept 2 bases outside the gene matches. Per the germline V gene, CDR1 is DFQATT and CDR2 is SNEGSKA (reference sequence). The CDR3 loop spans 13 amino acids.